This TCR beta chain came from a study of CD8 T cells in Susac syndrome. Study at large: There were Susac syndrome patients who were therapy-naive at blood draw, others on corticosteroids, and others on intravenous immunoglobulin alone. Study-level points and caveats: The authors acknowledged that the study's TCR sequencing and HLA analysis involved relatively few individuals.

Germline V gene data show CDR1 as SGHNT and CDR2 as YYREEE (reference sequence). This CDR3 spans 16 amino acids. V lost 4 bases and J lost 6; bases outside the gene matches: 6. As for this clonotype: Its antigen is still unknown.

Random hexamers were used to reverse transcribe an amount of about 0.45 to 1 ug RNA. It was immunoSEQ multiplex PCR that amplified TCR beta CDR3 across 54 Vbeta and 13 Jbeta. TCRdb used MiXCR to reprocess the immunoSEQ multiplex PCR reads, holding one entry per CDR3 protein. The table records more than 150,000 distinct CDR3 sequences, approximately 96% of them present only once. The CD8+ and CD4+ T cells were negatively isolated, with the TEMRA cells enriched by FACS. Sequenced material: CD4+ T cells from PBMCs. The chain recombines TRBV5-4 with TRBJ2-1; 14 bases are shared with TRBD2. The receptor's source is a human donor with Susac syndrome. This chain's CDR3 is CASSVPGLAGANEQFF. The CDR3 DNA reads as TGTGCCAGCAGCGTACCGGGACTAGCGGGGGCCAATGAGCAGTTCTTC.